The TCR beta chain described here comes from a study of T cells in Graves' hyperthyroidism and ophthalmopathy. Amplification of TCR beta CDR3 regions used RNA as the template. The HTBI primer set was used in a first-round RT-PCR of the TCR CDR3. TCRdb redid the calling of the multiplex PCR reads with MiXCR, one entry per CDR3 protein. The sample lists roughly 510,000 distinct CDR3 sequences, 35% to 50% occurring once. This clonotype was seen a few times. Patients were excluded for uncontrolled infection, other autoimmune disease, pregnancy or lactation. The CDR3 runs 17 residues. Germline assignment: CDR1 MNHEY and CDR2 SVGAGI. The ends lost 6 bases at V and 0 bases at J; junction bases unmatched: 13.

The V and J genes are TRBV6-5 and TRBJ1-1; 7 bases agree with TRBD1. The receptor's source is an adult woman with Graves' disease, either hyperthyroidism or ophthalmopathy (not recorded which). Sequenced material: peripheral blood or thyroid tissue (not recorded which). The CDR3 bases are TGTGCCAGCAGGTTAACCCCCCGACAGGGAGTGAACACTGAAGCTTTCTTT. It translates to CASRLTPRQGVNTEAFF.